The 23 T cell receptor beta chains given below trace back to one sample, sequenced in a study of Ad26.COV2.S vaccination and SARS-CoV-2 variants. Assay: immunoSEQ multiplex PCR; the TCRdb copy retains only in-frame clones and omits some. The sample lists about 100,000 clones, over 70% seen once, with 17% in the top ten. This sample comprised peripheral blood, obtained after recovery from COVID-19. The receptors shown here come from a human donor who had recovered from COVID-19.

This clone was seen only once. This rearrangement joins TRBV13 to TRBJ1-6; 12 positions match TRBD1. CDR1 and CDR2 (germline): PRHDT, FYEKMQ (reference sequence). The CDR3 totals 20 residues. V lost 4 bases and J lost 6; bases outside the gene matches: 16. The CDR3 bases are TGTGCCAGCAGCTCCTACTCCGGGACAGGGGGCGTGTCGGGTAATTCACCCCTCCACTTT. Translated: CASSSYSGTGGVSGNSPLHF. The entire variable domain, with the rest obtained from reference TRBV13 and TRBJ1-6, is as follows: AAGVIQSPRHLIKEKRETATLKCYPIPRHDTVYWYQQGPGQDPQFLISFYEKMQSDKGSIPDRFSAQQFSDYHSELNMSSLELGDSALYFCASSSYSGTGGVSGNSPLHFGNGTRLTVT.

A few counts support this clone. The rearrangement uses TRBV5-5 and TRBJ2-7; D might be TRBD1 or TRBD2, each matching 5 bases. The CDR3 extends over 14 amino acids. Germline V gene sequence: CDR1 SGHKS, CDR2 YYEKEE (reference sequence). The V end was cut by 0 bases, the J end by 6 bases, with 13 bases between. The CDR3 DNA follows: TGTGCCAGCAGCTTGGAGTGGGGTGGGGGCGAGCAGTACTTC. This gives the protein CASSLEWGGGEQYF.

The chain links TRBV18 to TRBJ2-2, with D possibly matching TRBD1 (5 bases). The CDR3 runs to 14 residues. Trimming took 5 bases from V and 4 from J, leaving 11 bases between them. Germline V gene data show CDR1 as KGHSH and CDR2 as LQKENI. This CDR3 is CASSDAGSTGELFF. In DNA form, the CDR3 reads TGTGCCAGCTCAGACGCAGGGTCCACCGGGGAGCTGTTTTTT. Full variable domain (rest looked up from reference TRBV18 and TRBJ2-2): NAGVMQNPRHLVRRRGQEARLRCSPMKGHSHVYWYRQLPEEGLKFMVYLQKENIIDESGMPKERFSAEFPKEGPSILRIQQVVRGDSAAYFCASSDAGSTGELFFGEGSRLTVL.

The chain recombines TRBV24-1 with TRBJ2-2; 7 bases are shared with TRBD1. Germline CDR1 is KGHDR and CDR2 is SFDVKD. With 8 bases clipped from V and 1 base from J, the junction kept 3 bases outside the gene matches. This CDR3 spans 14 amino acids. The CDR3, as DNA: TGTGCCACCACCCGGACAGGGAACACCGGGGAGCTGTTTTTT. It codes for CATTRTGNTGELFF.

This chain connects TRBV6-5 to TRBJ1-3, with 9 bases lining up with TRBD1. V shed 6 bases and J 7 bases; nucleotides not matched to a gene: 10. CDR1 is MNHEY and CDR2 is SVGAGI in the germline V gene. CDR3 length: 15 residues. CDR3 DNA: TGTGCCAGCAGGAAAATGGACAGGGGATGGAACACCATATATTTT. This encodes CASRKMDRGWNTIYF.

CDR3: CASRDSYNSPLHF. CDR3 DNA sequence: TGTGCCAGCAGGGACAGTTATAATTCACCCCTCCACTTT. The gene calls are TRBV12-3 or TRBV12-4 and TRBJ1-6; D may be TRBD1 (6 bases). This CDR3 comprises 13 residues. V was shortened by 6 bases and J by 4 bases, with 7 bases between the two germline ends.

The chain is built from TRBV5-1 and TRBJ1-2; 10 bases are shared with TRBD1. Germline lookup yields CDR1 SGHRS and CDR2 YFSETQ. V shed 4 bases and J 6 bases; nucleotides not matched to a gene: 12. The length of the CDR3 is 16 residues. The CDR3 here is CASSHHRDRGGDGYTF. For the CDR3, the DNA is TGCGCCAGCAGCCACCACCGGGACAGGGGCGGGGATGGCTACACCTTC.

This rearrangement joins TRBV4-3 to TRBJ1-3, with 7 positions matching TRBD1. This CDR3 has 16 amino acids. The V and J ends lost 1 base and 0 bases, in that order; junction bases with no gene match: 3. The germline gives CDR1 LGHNA, CDR2 YSLEER. Here the CDR3 reads CASSQAQGGSGNTIYF. CDR3 nucleotide sequence: TGCGCCAGCAGCCAAGCTCAGGGGGGCTCTGGAAACACCATATATTTT.

The CDR3 here is CASSWDGNEKLFF. CDR3 DNA: TGTGCCAGCAGTTGGGACGGTAATGAAAAACTGTTTTTT. The chain combines TRBV6-2 or TRBV6-3 with TRBJ1-4; a weak D match, TRBD1 (5 bases). Germline V gives CDR1 MNHEY, CDR2 SVGEGT. The CDR3 is 13 amino acids. V lost 4 bases and J lost 4, with 7 bases in between.

CDR3 sequence reads: CASSPYRGGYTF. The CDR3 nucleotides read TGTGCCAGCAGCCCATACAGGGGTGGCTACACCTTC. The chain recombines TRBV7-8 with TRBJ1-2; 7 nucleotides align to TRBD1. The ends lost 5 bases at V and 7 bases at J; junction bases unmatched: 4. This CDR3 region has 12 residues. The germline V gene encodes CDR1 SGHVS and CDR2 FQNEAQ.

The chain combines TRBV2 with TRBJ2-1, with TRBD1 matching over 8 bases. Germline V gene sequence: CDR1 SNHLY, CDR2 FYNNEI. The CDR3 covers 16 residues. Trimming cost V 6 bases and J 7 bases; bases outside gene matches: 14. CDR3 in DNA: TGTGCCAGCAGAGTAACAGGGGGAGGAACTAGTAATGAGCAGTTCTTC. It specifies CASRVTGGGTSNEQFF.

The rearrangement links TRBV3-1 (or the pseudogene TRBV3-2) to TRBJ1-1; the D is unclear. This CDR3 is 13 amino acids long. Germline CDR1 is LGHDT and CDR2 is YNNKEL (reference sequence). The ends were cut back, 6 bases at V and 12 bases at J, with 20 bases in the middle. The CDR3 sequence: CASSLTAKPGTFF. The CDR3 DNA follows: TGTGCCAGCAGTCTTACAGCCAAGCCTGGGACTTTCTTT.

The chain carries TRBV30 and TRBJ1-1, with 8 nucleotides matching TRBD1. This CDR3 comprises 13 residues. The V segment lost 2 bases and the J segment 5 bases; nucleotides outside the gene matches: 4. Germline V lookup: CDR1 GTSNPN, CDR2 SVGIG (reference sequence). In DNA, the CDR3 is TGTGCCTGGAGTCAAACAGGGGGGACTGAAGCTTTCTTT. Translating gives CAWSQTGGTEAFF.

This clone has only a few counts. This chain uses TRBV7-3 with TRBJ2-3; 8 positions agree with TRBD2. Losses at the gene ends were 5 bases for V and 5 bases for J; bases not matched to a gene: 9. The CDR3 consists of 15 residues. Germline CDR1 is SGHTA and CDR2 is FQGTGA. The CDR3 here is CASSRQPRGGDTQYF. The CDR3 nucleotides read TGTGCCAGCAGCAGGCAACCACGGGGGGGAGATACGCAGTATTTT.

The chain uses TRBV12-3 or TRBV12-4 and TRBJ1-6; D might be TRBD1 (5 bases). This CDR3 contains 12 residues. Trimming removed 7 bases from V and 7 bases from J, with 8 bases in between. CDR3 sequence (DNA): TGTGCCAGCACCTACAGGAATTCACCCCTCCACTTT. Encoded protein: CASTYRNSPLHF.

The chain is built from TRBV9 and TRBJ1-1; TRBD1 is a possible D gene (5 bases). The CDR3 is 15 residues long. Germline V lookup: CDR1 SGDLS, CDR2 YYNGEE. V was cut by 4 bases and J by 5 bases, with 18 bases left in between. CDR3 sequence: CASSPRGALWTEAFF. The CDR3, as DNA: TGTGCCAGCAGCCCGAGAGGGGCCCTTTGGACTGAAGCTTTCTTT. Using reference TRBV9 and TRBJ1-1 for the parts outside the CDR3, the full variable domain is DSGVTQTPKHLITATGQRVTLRCSPRSGDLSVYWYQQSLDQGLQFLIQYYNGEERAKGNILERFSAQQFPDLHSELNLSSLELGDSALYFCASSPRGALWTEAFFGQGTRLTVV.

This chain joins TRBV19 and TRBJ1-1; TRBD1 matches at 8 bases. This CDR3 is built from 13 residues. Germline lookup yields CDR1 LNHDA and CDR2 SQIVND (reference sequence). V trimming: 10 bases; J trimming: 7 bases; junction bases outside the gene matches: 11. CDR3 loop: CATEDRERDEAFF. The CDR3 DNA sequence: TGTGCCACTGAGGACAGGGAAAGGGATGAAGCTTTCTTT.

V is TRBV2 and J is TRBJ1-1; D is perhaps TRBD1 (6 bases). CDR1 and CDR2 from the germline V gene are SNHLY and FYNNEI. CDR3 length: 14 residues. V gave up 4 bases and J gave up 3 bases, with 12 bases separating them. The CDR3 here is CASSGQGLDTEAFF. The CDR3 DNA reads as TGTGCCAGCAGTGGGCAGGGGTTGGACACTGAAGCTTTCTTT. The complete variable domain, with remaining parts taken from reference TRBV2 and TRBJ1-1, reads EPEVTQTPSHQVTQMGQEVILRCVPISNHLYFYWYRQILGQKVEFLVSFYNNEISEKSEIFDDQFSVERPDGSNFTLKIRSTKLEDSAMYFCASSGQGLDTEAFFGQGTRLTVV.

This clone was seen a few times. V usage is TRBV6-6 and J usage is TRBJ1-6, with unresolved D. V lost 7 bases, J lost 3 bases, and 7 bases lay in between. The CDR3 is 13 amino acids. Germline lookup yields CDR1 MNHNY and CDR2 SVGAGI (reference sequence). The CDR3 region has the DNA TGTGCCAGCACCCACGGCTATAATTCACCCCTCCACTTT. Amino acid sequence: CASTHGYNSPLHF.

The chain combines TRBV28 with TRBJ1-1; no definite D call. Germline V gene sequence: CDR1 MDHEN, CDR2 SYDVKM. V dropped 6 bases and J dropped 0 bases, with 8 bases sitting between them. CDR3 size: 13 residues. The CDR3 reads CASSSTMNTEAFF. The CDR3 DNA is TGTGCCAGCAGCTCCACTATGAACACTGAAGCTTTCTTT.

This chain connects TRBV10-1 to TRBJ2-2; D is unresolved. V was trimmed by 0 bases and J by 9 bases, leaving 5 bases between them. Germline loops: CDR1 WNHNN, CDR2 SYGVQD (reference sequence). The CDR3 covers 12 residues. The CDR3 bases are TGCGCCAGCAGTGAGTCGGATCGGGAGCTGTTTTTT. Encoded protein: CASSESDRELFF.

The gene calls are TRBV19 and TRBJ1-2; 7 bases match TRBD1. Germline V gene sequence: CDR1 LNHDA, CDR2 SQIVND (reference sequence). CDR3 length equals 15 residues. The V gene end was trimmed by 3 bases and the J gene end by 4 bases; junction bases not matched to a gene: 8. The CDR3, as DNA: TGTGCCAGTAGTATTAACCGACAGGGAGGCTATGGCTACACCTTC. The encoded protein is CASSINRQGGYGYTF.

The chain recombines TRBV7-9 with TRBJ1-2, with D possibly matching TRBD1 (6 bases). The CDR3 runs to 13 residues. Germline CDR1 reads SEHNR; CDR2 reads FQNEAQ (reference sequence). V was trimmed by 5 bases and J by 8 bases, leaving 15 bases between them. The CDR3 DNA follows: TGTGCCAGCAGCCACCCGGGACAAGGCGGCTACACCTTC. It is translated as CASSHPGQGGYTF.